This T cell receptor beta chain originates from a study of cytomegalovirus exposure and HLA in healthy donors. Findings of the study overall: An analysis that was carried out later associated some 17,000 TCR beta sequences with HLA alleles at 0.05 false discovery rate. Excluded: some indistinguishable V segments such as TRBV6-2 and TRBV6-3. The authors later found most CMV-associated TCR beta chains appeared HLA-restricted.

PCR involved 60 Vbeta and 13 Jbeta primers. This table comes from immunoSEQ multiplex PCR, and its TCRdb copy is limited to in-frame clones, with some not included. The profile covers about 150,000 clones, with 64% appearing a single time and around 3% taken by the ten largest. This CDR3 region has 17 residues. As for this clone: Its antigen is not known.

The sequence was obtained from a woman aged 25 to 45 in good health and CMV-seropositive. Sequencing was carried out using PBMCs. The chain couples TRBV12-2 to TRBJ1-6. TRBV12-2 represents a pseudogene. The DNA for the CDR3 is TGTGCAAGTCGCTTAGTCTGCTCAGACGACTCAAATTCACCCCTCCACTTT. Its translation is CASRLVCSDDSNSPLHF.